This TCR beta chain was recorded in a study of blood T cell repertoires in COVID-19. At the level of the study: There were acute and convalescent COVID-19 samples, and they came from the United States, Italy and Spain. T cells, B-cell-depleted T cells, or PBMCs supplied cDNA or gDNA.

The CDR3 extends over 15 amino acids. V was pared by 7 bases and J by 7 bases, with 13 bases of the junction left unmatched. Germline V gene data show CDR1 as MDHEN and CDR2 as SYDVKM. Original handling: From reference gene primer amplification, estimates of nucleated cell counts were derived. Assay: immunoSEQ multiplex PCR; the TCRdb copy retains only in-frame clones and omits some. V and J calls plus clone size are reproduced from that table; the DNA served to infer D and trimming. The table lists some 130,000 clones, almost 80% of them singletons. The chain joins TRBV28 to TRBJ1-2; 9 nucleotides align to TRBD1. The sample comprised peripheral blood. The clonotype originates from a man aged 60 to 69 who had recovered from COVID-19. Here the CDR3 reads CASTSPTGGNVGYTF. DNA for the CDR3: TGTGCCAGCACTTCCCCGACAGGGGGAAATGTTGGCTACACCTTC.